Presented here are 18 T cell receptor beta chains from one specimen sequenced in a study of PD-L1 blockade in urothelial cancer. Generated by immunoSEQ multiplex PCR, the TCRdb table keeps only in-frame clones and is missing some. The repertoire holds about 120,000 clones, with more than 75% as singletons. Time point specified: peripheral blood 6 weeks after treatment start. Sequenced here: PBMCs, sampled around atezolizumab (anti-PD-L1) treatment. The receptors come from a man aged 50 to 60 with urothelial cancer.

This chain links TRBV4-1 with TRBJ2-3; D is possibly TRBD1 (6 bases). Germline V gene sequence: CDR1 MGHRA, CDR2 YSYEKL. The CDR3 runs to 16 residues. Trimming pared 0 bases from V and 4 bases from J, leaving 14 bases between. The CDR3 here is CASSQDRDTLADTQYF. The DNA for the CDR3 is TGCGCCAGCAGCCAAGATCGGGACACCTTGGCAGATACGCAGTATTTT.

This clone has only a few counts. CDR3 DNA sequence: TGCAGCGTTCAAAACACTGAAGCTTTCTTT. This encodes CSVQNTEAFF. The V gene is TRBV29-1, the J gene TRBJ1-1; D gene uncertain. Germline CDR1 SQVTM, CDR2 ANQGSEA. CDR3 size: 10 residues. With 5 bases removed from V and 2 bases from J, the gap between germline ends came to 3 bases.

This chain joins TRBV28 and TRBJ2-2; 8 nucleotides align to TRBD2. V lost 5 bases, J lost 4 bases, and 9 bases stayed unmatched. The CDR3 loop spans 16 amino acids. CDR1 MDHEN and CDR2 SYDVKM come from the germline V gene. CDR3 DNA: TGTGCCAGCAGTCGCATGGGAGCGGGAGTCACCGGGGAGCTGTTTTTT. It encodes CASSRMGAGVTGELFF. The whole variable domain, filled in from reference TRBV28 and TRBJ2-2, reads DVKVTQSSRYLVKRTGEKVFLECVQDMDHENMFWYRQDPGLGLRLIYFSYDVKMKEKGDIPEGYSVSREKKERFSLILESASTNQTSMYLCASSRMGAGVTGELFFGEGSRLTVL.

This rearrangement joins TRBV11-3 to TRBJ2-3, with TRBD2 identical over 8 bases. V lost 3 bases and J lost 11; bases outside the gene matches: 7. This CDR3 region has 13 residues. Germline values: CDR1 SGHNT, CDR2 YENEEA. The CDR3 DNA is TGTGCCAGCAGCTTCACTAGCGGAGGGGGGCAGTATTTT. Residues: CASSFTSGGGQYF.

This chain uses TRBV7-9 with TRBJ2-5; 9 bases are a match to TRBD2. The trim removed 1 base at V and 2 bases at J, leaving 2 bases unmatched. CDR3 length: 15 amino acids. CDR1 SEHNR and CDR2 FQNEAQ come from the germline V gene (reference sequence). This CDR3 is CASSLGLAGQETQYF. The CDR3 DNA follows: TGTGCCAGCAGCTTAGGGCTAGCGGGACAAGAGACCCAGTACTTC. Complete variable domain (other parts from reference TRBV7-9 and TRBJ2-5): DTGVSQNPRHKITKRGQNVTFRCDPISEHNRLYWYRQTLGQGPEFLTYFQNEAQLEKSRLLSDRFSAERPKGSFSTLEIQRTEQGDSAMYLCASSLGLAGQETQYFGPGTRLLVL.

This chain joins TRBV5-8 and TRBJ2-7; D is possibly TRBD1 (6 bases). The V end was cut by 0 bases, the J end by 2 bases, with 18 bases between. This CDR3 is built from 17 residues. Germline V gene data show CDR1 as SGHTS and CDR2 as YDEGEE. CDR3 in DNA: TGTGCCAGCAGCTTGGGGTACTGGACACCAGGGGCCTACGAGCAGTACTTC. It encodes CASSLGYWTPGAYEQYF.

This chain joins TRBV5-4 and TRBJ2-7, with D possibly TRBD2 on 5 matching bases. V was clipped by 0 bases and J by 4 bases, with 11 bases between them. The CDR3 is 14 amino acids. Germline V CDR1 and CDR2: SGHNT, YYREEE (reference sequence). The CDR3 DNA is TGTGCCAGCAGCTTGGTGGGTAGCGCATACGAGCAGTACTTC. The encoded protein is CASSLVGSAYEQYF.

This rearrangement joins TRBV19 to TRBJ2-1; TRBD2 agrees at 8 bases. There are 13 residues in the CDR3. Germline V gene data show CDR1 as LNHDA and CDR2 as SQIVND (reference sequence). The V segment lost 10 bases and the J segment 5 bases; nucleotides outside the gene matches: 7. CDR3 sequence reads: CATGREDNNEQFF. The DNA of the CDR3 is TGTGCCACGGGGCGGGAGGATAACAATGAGCAGTTCTTC.

The genes are TRBV5-1 and TRBJ2-3, with 14 positions matching TRBD2. V was pared by 4 bases and J by 7 bases, with 11 bases of the junction left unmatched. The CDR3 is 17 residues long. Germline V gives CDR1 SGHRS, CDR2 YFSETQ. The CDR3 sequence is CASSRGGLAGVEYTQYF. In DNA form, the CDR3 reads TGCGCCAGCAGCAGGGGGGGACTAGCGGGAGTGGAGTATACGCAGTATTTT.

The chain recombines TRBV9 with TRBJ2-7; 10 nucleotides line up with TRBD1. The CDR3 has 16 residues. Germline loops: CDR1 SGDLS, CDR2 YYNGEE. J lost 3 bases, V lost 0 bases, and 6 bases had no gene match. CDR3 sequence reads: CASSVGGTGVHYEQYF. The CDR3 DNA reads as TGTGCCAGCAGCGTAGGTGGGACAGGGGTCCACTACGAGCAGTACTTC.

The chain uses TRBV7-3 and TRBJ2-1; 9 bases line up with TRBD1. The CDR3 totals 17 residues. Losses at the gene ends were 2 bases for V and 2 bases for J; bases not matched to a gene: 7. Per germline, CDR1 SGHTA and CDR2 FQGTGA. DNA for the CDR3: TGTGCCAGCAGCTTAGAACAGGGGGCTAAAACCTACAATGAGCAGTTCTTC. Its translation: CASSLEQGAKTYNEQFF.

This clone appeared a single time. V gene TRBV28 combines with J gene TRBJ1-5, with 9 bases that match TRBD1. From germline, CDR1 is MDHEN and CDR2 SYDVKM. This CDR3 spans 17 amino acids. V was clipped by 5 bases and J by 6 bases; unmatched bases: 14. CDR3: CASSVSARTGVRQPQHF. CDR3 nucleotides: TGTGCCAGCAGTGTCAGTGCTAGGACAGGGGTCCGTCAGCCCCAGCATTTT.

The chain employs TRBV28 and TRBJ1-1, with unresolved D. This CDR3 is 12 amino acids long. The germline gives CDR1 MDHEN, CDR2 SYDVKM. V was clipped by 6 bases and J by 10 bases, with 15 bases between them. The CDR3 region is CASRPKQRLAFF. Written as DNA, the CDR3 is TGTGCCAGCAGACCGAAGCAAAGACTAGCTTTCTTT.

This chain joins TRBV11-2 and TRBJ2-1; 12 nucleotides align to TRBD2. Germline CDR1 is SGHAT and CDR2 is FQNNGV. With V trimmed by 4 bases and J by 9 bases, 7 bases remained unmatched. The CDR3 is 15 amino acids. This CDR3 is CASSSTGLAGGEQFF. In DNA, the CDR3 is TGTGCCAGCAGCTCCACGGGACTAGCGGGCGGTGAGCAGTTCTTC.

The V call is TRBV27, the J call TRBJ1-1; 7 bases line up with TRBD1. CDR3 length: 16 residues. Trimming removed 6 bases from V and 5 bases from J; junction bases left unmatched: 15. The germline V gene encodes CDR1 MNHEY and CDR2 SMNVEV (reference sequence). The CDR3 nucleotides read TGTGCCAGCAGGACAAAGGGGGCGGGGAATAATACTGAAGCTTTCTTT. Amino acid sequence: CASRTKGAGNNTEAFF.

The chain links TRBV7-3 to TRBJ2-5; 10 bases agree with TRBD2. Germline CDR1 SGHTA, CDR2 FQGTGA. J lost 5 bases, V lost 5 bases, and 8 bases had no gene match. The CDR3 sequence is 15 residues long. CDR3 loop: CASSPSGSYRETQYF. The DNA for the CDR3 is TGTGCCAGCAGCCCTAGCGGGAGTTACAGGGAGACCCAGTACTTC.

J is TRBJ2-7 and V is TRBV5-6; maybe TRBD1 (6 bases). From germline, CDR1 is SGHDT and CDR2 YYEEEE. V was trimmed by 0 bases and J by 1 base, leaving 8 bases between them. The CDR3 has 14 amino acids. This CDR3 reads CASSLAGQSYEQYF. The CDR3 DNA follows: TGTGCCAGCAGCTTGGCCGGACAGTCCTACGAGCAGTACTTC.

The rearrangement joins TRBV7-2 to TRBJ1-1; D unclear. The CDR3 length is 15 residues. The germline V gene has CDR1 SGHTA and CDR2 FQGNSA. Trimming pared 2 bases from V and 1 base from J, leaving 11 bases between. The CDR3 nucleotides read TGTGCCAGCAGCTTAACCGGGAAGGCGAACACTGAAGCTTTCTTT. As protein: CASSLTGKANTEAFF.